A selection of T cell receptor beta chains follows, all from one sample in a study of blood T cell repertoires in COVID-19. Produced via immunoSEQ multiplex PCR; TCRdb's table is partial and in-frame only. The sample lists about 190,000 clones; roughly 80% were seen once. The specimen was peripheral blood. Every receptor here comes from a human donor in a cohort sampled during active COVID-19. The CDR3 runs from the conserved cysteine through the conserved F or W. Fields, in order: D gene, J gene, V gene, clone size, CDR3 protein, CDR3 DNA. D genes are given only for firm matches. Clone size is shown for a subset of rows, as once, few, many or a class of expanded clone.

.	TRBJ1-1	TRBV9	.	CASSANLITEAFF	TGTGCCAGCAGCGCTAATCTCATCACTGAAGCTTTCTTT
.	TRBJ1-1	TRBV28	.	CASSLSGVSRTEAFF	TGTGCCAGCAGTCTATCAGGGGTGAGTCGGACTGAAGCTTTCTTT
TRBD1	TRBJ2-7	TRBV7-9	.	CASSIGQGAFEQYF	TGTGCCAGCAGCATTGGACAGGGGGCTTTCGAGCAGTACTTC
TRBD1	TRBJ2-7	TRBV5-1	few	CASSLRGDRGYEQYF	TGCGCCAGCAGCTTGAGGGGGGACAGGGGCTACGAGCAGTACTTC
.	TRBJ2-2	TRBV5-1	.	CASNKNTGELFF	TGCGCCAGCAACAAGAACACCGGGGAGCTGTTTTTT
.	TRBJ1-1	TRBV6-5	.	CASTPRGSTEAFF	TGTGCCAGCACTCCCCGGGGGAGCACTGAAGCTTTCTTT
TRBD1	TRBJ2-7	TRBV5-1	.	CASSLRAIGQGPYEQYF	TGCGCCAGCAGCTTGCGCGCTATAGGACAGGGACCCTACGAGCAGTACTTC
.	TRBJ1-1	TRBV18	.	CASSPGGWDTEAFF	TGTGCCAGCTCACCAGGGGGCTGGGACACTGAAGCTTTCTTT
.	TRBJ1-2	TRBV11-2	.	CASSLGRLGWGYTF	TGTGCCAGCAGCTTAGGAAGGCTAGGTTGGGGCTACACCTTC
.	TRBJ1-1	TRBV24-1	.	CASNKPDRNTEAFF	TGTGCTTCCAATAAACCAGACAGGAACACTGAAGCTTTCTTT
TRBD1	TRBJ2-2	TRBV19	.	CASSIRSGTGIDGELFF	TGTGCCAGTAGTATACGTTCTGGGACAGGGATCGACGGGGAGCTGTTTTTT
.	TRBJ1-5	TRBV19	.	CASNPGLQNQPQHF	TGTGCCAGTAACCCGGGACTGCAGAATCAGCCCCAGCATTTT
.	TRBJ1-1	TRBV5-4	.	CASSLGHLPEAFF	TGTGCCAGCAGCTTGGGGCACCTCCCCGAAGCTTTCTTT
TRBD1	TRBJ1-1	TRBV7-8	.	CASSPAGTGSTEAFF	TGTGCCAGCAGCCCTGCCGGGACAGGGAGCACTGAAGCTTTCTTT
.	TRBJ1-3	TRBV10-3	once	CAISESTYSGNTIYF	TGTGCCATCAGTGAGTCAACTTACTCTGGAAACACCATATATTTT
.	TRBJ1-3	TRBV9	.	CASQGSSGNTIYF	TGTGCCAGCCAGGGGAGCTCTGGAAACACCATATATTTT
.	TRBJ2-2	TRBV7-9	.	CASFPGSINTGELFF	TGTGCCAGTTTTCCGGGGTCCATTAACACCGGGGAGCTGTTTTTT
.	TRBJ1-1	TRBV29-1	.	CSVRRGGNTEAFF	TGCAGCGTTCGGCGGGGGGGGAACACTGAAGCTTTCTTT
TRBD2	TRBJ2-5	TRBV2	.	CASRDGLAGVRETQYF	TGTGCCAGCAGGGACGGACTAGCGGGAGTTAGGGAGACCCAGTACTTC
TRBD2	TRBJ2-3	TRBV19	.	CASSAAGTSGRVTDTQYF	TGTGCCAGTAGCGCCGCCGGGACTAGCGGGAGGGTCACAGATACGCAGTATTTT
.	TRBJ2-1	TRBV4-1	.	CASSQERSGNNEQFF	TGCGCCAGCAGCCAAGAACGGTCGGGGAACAATGAGCAGTTCTTC
.	TRBJ1-1	TRBV11-2	.	CASSWRGRNTEAFF	TGTGCCAGCAGTTGGCGGGGGCGTAACACTGAAGCTTTCTTT
.	TRBJ2-6	TRBV3-1/TRBV3-2	.	CASSQVSGANVLTF	TGTGCCAGCAGCCAAGTATCTGGGGCCAACGTCCTGACTTTC
.	TRBJ1-2	TRBV12-3/TRBV12-4	.	CASSLDRVVGYTF	TGTGCCAGCAGTTTAGACAGGGTTGTGGGCTACACCTTC
TRBD2	TRBJ2-1	TRBV2	.	CASKAGGISYNEQFF	TGTGCCAGCAAAGCGGGAGGGATATCCTACAATGAGCAGTTCTTC
TRBD1	TRBJ2-4	TRBV3-1/TRBV3-2	.	CASSGQGYIQYF	TGTGCCAGCTCGGGACAGGGGTACATTCAGTACTTC
.	TRBJ2-1	TRBV28	once	CASASVWQAINNEQFF	TGTGCCAGCGCCTCCGTTTGGCAGGCGATCAACAATGAGCAGTTCTTC
TRBD1	TRBJ1-2	TRBV6-1	.	CASSEALSRQGPKNYGYTF	TGTGCCAGCAGTGAAGCGCTTAGCCGACAGGGGCCCAAAAACTATGGCTACACCTTC